This T cell receptor beta chain was sequenced during a study of T cells in Graves' hyperthyroidism and ophthalmopathy. General study points: Clonotypes that were expanded in thyroid above 0.001 mostly appeared in blood too. Before onset, by a median of approximately 5.9 months, the model predicted ophthalmopathy.

This clonotype was seen a few times. Its target is unknown. Template material for amplifying TCR beta CDR3 regions consisted of RNA transcripts. HTBI primers were used for first-round RT-PCR of the TCR CDR3. TCRdb re-derived calls from the multiplex PCR reads in MiXCR, one entry per CDR3 protein. The data contain around 490,000 distinct CDR3 sequences, 20% of them singletons. The V segment lost 6 bases and the J segment 6 bases; nucleotides outside the gene matches: 6. The germline V gene has CDR1 LGHDT and CDR2 YNNKEL (reference sequence). The CDR3 extends over 14 amino acids. Patients were excluded for uncontrolled infection, other autoimmune disease, pregnancy or lactation. Fresh peripheral blood, roughly 9.6 ml, was the source of the PBMCs.

The TCR originated in a man between 35 and 55 years old with Graves' ophthalmopathy. This chain joins TRBV3-1 and TRBJ2-2, with 8 bases that match TRBD2. Material: blood. The CDR3 region is CASRYTGGPGELFF. The DNA for the CDR3 is TGTGCCAGCAGATATACGGGGGGGCCCGGGGAGCTGTTTTTT.